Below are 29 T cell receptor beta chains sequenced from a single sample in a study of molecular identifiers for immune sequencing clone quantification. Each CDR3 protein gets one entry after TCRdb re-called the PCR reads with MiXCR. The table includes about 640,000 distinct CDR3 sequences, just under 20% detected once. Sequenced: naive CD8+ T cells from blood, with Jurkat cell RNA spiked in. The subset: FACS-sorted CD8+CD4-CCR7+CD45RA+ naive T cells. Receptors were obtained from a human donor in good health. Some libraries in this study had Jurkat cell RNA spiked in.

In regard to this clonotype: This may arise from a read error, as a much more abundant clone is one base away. The chain's CDR3 is CASSLVADLSTDTLYF. In DNA form, the CDR3 reads TGTGCCAGCAGTTTGGTCGCAGACCTTAGCACAGATACGCTGTATTTT. The chain has TRBV27 and TRBJ2-3; no definite D call. Germline assignment: CDR1 MNHEY and CDR2 SMNVEV (reference sequence). This CDR3 is built from 16 residues.

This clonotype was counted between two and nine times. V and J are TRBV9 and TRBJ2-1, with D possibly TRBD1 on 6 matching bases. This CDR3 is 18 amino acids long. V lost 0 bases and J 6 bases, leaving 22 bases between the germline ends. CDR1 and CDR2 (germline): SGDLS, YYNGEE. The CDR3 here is CASSVVQGRGHDLNEQFF. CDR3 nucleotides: TGTGCCAGCAGCGTAGTCCAGGGGAGAGGCCACGATCTCAATGAGCAGTTCTTC.

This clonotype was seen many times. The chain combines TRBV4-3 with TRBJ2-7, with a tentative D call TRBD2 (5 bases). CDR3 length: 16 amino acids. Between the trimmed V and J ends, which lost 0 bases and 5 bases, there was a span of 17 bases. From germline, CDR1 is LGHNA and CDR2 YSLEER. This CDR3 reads CASSQDRGQVGNEQYF. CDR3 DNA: TGCGCCAGCAGCCAAGATCGGGGTCAGGTTGGAAACGAGCAGTACTTC.

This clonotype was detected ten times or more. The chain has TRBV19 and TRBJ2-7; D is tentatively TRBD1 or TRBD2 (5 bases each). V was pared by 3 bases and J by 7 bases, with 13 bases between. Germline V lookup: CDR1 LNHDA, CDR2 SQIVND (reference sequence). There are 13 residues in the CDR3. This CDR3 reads CASSILSEGEQYF. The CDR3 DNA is TGTGCCAGTAGTATTCTGTCCGAGGGGGAGCAGTACTTC.

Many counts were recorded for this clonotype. The CDR3 sequence: CAWSAPFPGPYEQYF. DNA of the CDR3: TGTGCCTGGAGTGCCCCCTTCCCGGGACCCTACGAGCAGTACTTC. The chain recombines TRBV30 with TRBJ2-7; D may match TRBD1 or TRBD2 (5 bases each). The CDR3 spans 15 residues. Trimming shortened V by 1 base and J by 2 bases, and 15 bases separated the two germline ends. CDR1 is GTSNPN and CDR2 is SVGIG in the germline V gene (reference sequence).

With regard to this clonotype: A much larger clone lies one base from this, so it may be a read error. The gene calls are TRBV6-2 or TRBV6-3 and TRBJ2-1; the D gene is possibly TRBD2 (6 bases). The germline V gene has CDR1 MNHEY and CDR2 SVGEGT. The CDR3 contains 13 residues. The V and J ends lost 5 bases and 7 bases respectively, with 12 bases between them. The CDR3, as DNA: TGTGCCAGCAGTGTGGGGAGGCAGAATGAGCAGTTCTTC. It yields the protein CASSVGRQNEQFF.

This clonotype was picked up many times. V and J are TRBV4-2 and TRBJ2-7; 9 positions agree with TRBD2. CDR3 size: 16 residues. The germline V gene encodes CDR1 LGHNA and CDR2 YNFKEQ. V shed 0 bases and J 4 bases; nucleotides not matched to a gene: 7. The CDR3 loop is CASSQDLSLAGYEQYF. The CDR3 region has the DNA TGTGCCAGCAGCCAAGATTTATCACTAGCGGGTTACGAGCAGTACTTC.

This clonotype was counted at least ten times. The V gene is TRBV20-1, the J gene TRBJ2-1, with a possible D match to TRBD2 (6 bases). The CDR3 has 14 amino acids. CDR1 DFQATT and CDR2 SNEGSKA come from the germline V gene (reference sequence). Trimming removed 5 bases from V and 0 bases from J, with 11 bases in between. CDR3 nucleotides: TGCAGTGCTCTGGGGACTGTCTCCTACAATGAGCAGTTCTTC. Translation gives CSALGTVSYNEQFF.

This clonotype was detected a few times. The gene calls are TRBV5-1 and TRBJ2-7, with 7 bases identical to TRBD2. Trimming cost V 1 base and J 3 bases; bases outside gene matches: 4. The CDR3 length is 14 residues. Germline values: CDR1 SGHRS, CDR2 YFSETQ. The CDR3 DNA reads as TGCGCCAGCAGCTTGTATGCGGGAGACTACGAGCAGTACTTC. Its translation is CASSLYAGDYEQYF.

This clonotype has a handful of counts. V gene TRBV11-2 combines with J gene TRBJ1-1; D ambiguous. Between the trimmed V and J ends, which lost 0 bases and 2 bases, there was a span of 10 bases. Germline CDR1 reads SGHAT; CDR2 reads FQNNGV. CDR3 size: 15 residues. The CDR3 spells CASSLDLTRNTEAFF. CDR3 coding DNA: TGTGCCAGCAGCTTAGATCTAACCCGAAACACTGAAGCTTTCTTT.

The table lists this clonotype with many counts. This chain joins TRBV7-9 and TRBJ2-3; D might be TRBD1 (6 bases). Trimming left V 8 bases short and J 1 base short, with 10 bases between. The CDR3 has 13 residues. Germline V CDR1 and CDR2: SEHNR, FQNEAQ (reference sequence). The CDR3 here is CASEDSRTDTQYF. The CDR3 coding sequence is TGTGCCAGCGAGGACAGCCGCACAGATACGCAGTATTTT.

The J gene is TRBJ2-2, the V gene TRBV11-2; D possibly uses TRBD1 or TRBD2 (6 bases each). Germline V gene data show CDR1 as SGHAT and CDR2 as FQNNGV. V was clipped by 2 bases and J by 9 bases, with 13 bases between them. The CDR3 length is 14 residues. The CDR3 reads CASSLWKGGWELFF. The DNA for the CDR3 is TGTGCCAGCAGCTTATGGAAGGGGGGATGGGAGCTGTTTTTT.

This CDR3 reads CASSLRAGGAHGYGYTF. Written as DNA, the CDR3 is TGTGCCAGCAGCCTCCGGGCCGGGGGGGCGCATGGCTATGGCTACACCTTC. The chain employs TRBV3-1 and TRBJ1-2; D is possibly TRBD1 (6 bases). Looked up from germline, CDR1 is LGHDT and CDR2 is YNNKEL (reference sequence). The CDR3 covers 17 residues. Trimming stripped 4 bases from V and 4 bases from J, with 22 bases between.

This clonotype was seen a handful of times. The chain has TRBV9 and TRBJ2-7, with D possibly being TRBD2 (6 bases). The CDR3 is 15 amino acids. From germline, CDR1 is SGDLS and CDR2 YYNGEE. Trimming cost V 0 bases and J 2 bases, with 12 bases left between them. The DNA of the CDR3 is TGTGCCAGCAGCGTAGATGCGGGGAGACCCTACGAGCAGTACTTC. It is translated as CASSVDAGRPYEQYF.

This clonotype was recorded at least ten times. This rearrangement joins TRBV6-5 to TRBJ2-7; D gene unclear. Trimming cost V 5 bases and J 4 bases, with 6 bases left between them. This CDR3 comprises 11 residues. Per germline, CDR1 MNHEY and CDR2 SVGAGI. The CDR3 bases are TGTGCCAGCAGTAACCTTTACGAGCAGTACTTC. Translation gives CASSNLYEQYF.

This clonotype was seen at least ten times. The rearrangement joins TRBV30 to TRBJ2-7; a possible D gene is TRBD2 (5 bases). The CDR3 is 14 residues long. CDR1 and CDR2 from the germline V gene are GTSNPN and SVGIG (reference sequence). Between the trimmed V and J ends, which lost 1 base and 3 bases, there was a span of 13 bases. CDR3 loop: CAWSEPGLNYEQYF. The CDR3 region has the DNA TGTGCCTGGAGTGAGCCGGGATTGAACTACGAGCAGTACTTC.

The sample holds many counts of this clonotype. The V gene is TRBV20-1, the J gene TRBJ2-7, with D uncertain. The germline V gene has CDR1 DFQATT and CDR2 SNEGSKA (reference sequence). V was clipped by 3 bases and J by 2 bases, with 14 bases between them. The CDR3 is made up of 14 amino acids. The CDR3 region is CSASHTVPAYEQYF. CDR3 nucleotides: TGCAGTGCTAGTCATACAGTGCCCGCCTACGAGCAGTACTTC.

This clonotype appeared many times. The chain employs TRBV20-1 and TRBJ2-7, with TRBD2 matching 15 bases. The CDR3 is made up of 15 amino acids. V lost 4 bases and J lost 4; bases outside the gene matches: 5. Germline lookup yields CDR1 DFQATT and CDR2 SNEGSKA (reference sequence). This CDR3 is CSATGLAGGGYEQYF. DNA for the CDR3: TGCAGTGCTACGGGACTAGCGGGAGGAGGGTACGAGCAGTACTTC.

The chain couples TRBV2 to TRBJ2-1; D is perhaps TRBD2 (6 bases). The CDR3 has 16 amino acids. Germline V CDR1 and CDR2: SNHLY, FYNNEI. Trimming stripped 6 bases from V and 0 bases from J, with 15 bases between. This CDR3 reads CASRATAGISYNEQFF. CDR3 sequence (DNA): TGTGCCAGCAGGGCGACAGCGGGTATCTCCTACAATGAGCAGTTCTTC.

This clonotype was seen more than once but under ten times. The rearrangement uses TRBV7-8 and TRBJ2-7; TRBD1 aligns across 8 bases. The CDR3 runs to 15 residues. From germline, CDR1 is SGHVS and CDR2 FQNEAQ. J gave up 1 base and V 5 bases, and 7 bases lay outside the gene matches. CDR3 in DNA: TGTGCCAGCAGCCCAGGTAGACAGGGGTCCTACGAGCAGTACTTC. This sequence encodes CASSPGRQGSYEQYF. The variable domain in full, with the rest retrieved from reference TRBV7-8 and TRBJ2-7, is GAGVSQSPRYKVAKRGQDVALRCDPISGHVSLFWYQQALGQGPEFLTYFQNEAQLDKSGLPSDRFFAERPEGSVSTLKIQRTQQEDSAVYLCASSPGRQGSYEQYFGPGTRLTVT.

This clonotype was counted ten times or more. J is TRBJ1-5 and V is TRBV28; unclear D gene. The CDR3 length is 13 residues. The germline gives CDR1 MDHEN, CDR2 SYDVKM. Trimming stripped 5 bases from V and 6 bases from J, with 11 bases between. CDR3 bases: TGTGCCAGCAGTATCCCCTTGAGTCAGCCCCAGCATTTT. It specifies CASSIPLSQPQHF. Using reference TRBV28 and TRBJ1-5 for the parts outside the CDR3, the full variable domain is DVKVTQSSRYLVKRTGEKVFLECVQDMDHENMFWYRQDPGLGLRLIYFSYDVKMKEKGDIPEGYSVSREKKERFSLILESASTNQTSMYLCASSIPLSQPQHFGDGTRLSIL.

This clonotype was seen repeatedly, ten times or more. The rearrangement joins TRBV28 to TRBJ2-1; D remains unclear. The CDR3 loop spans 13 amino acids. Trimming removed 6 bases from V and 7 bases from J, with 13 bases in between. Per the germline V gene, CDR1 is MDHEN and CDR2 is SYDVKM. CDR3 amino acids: CASSPWRSNEQFF. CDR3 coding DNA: TGTGCCAGCAGCCCCTGGCGATCAAATGAGCAGTTCTTC.

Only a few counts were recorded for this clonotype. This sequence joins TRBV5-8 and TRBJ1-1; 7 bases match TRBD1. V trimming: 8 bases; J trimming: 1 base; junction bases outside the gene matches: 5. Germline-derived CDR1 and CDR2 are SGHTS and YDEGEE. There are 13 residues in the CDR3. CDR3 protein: CASLTGANTEAFF. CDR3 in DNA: TGTGCCAGTCTAACAGGGGCGAACACTGAAGCTTTCTTT.

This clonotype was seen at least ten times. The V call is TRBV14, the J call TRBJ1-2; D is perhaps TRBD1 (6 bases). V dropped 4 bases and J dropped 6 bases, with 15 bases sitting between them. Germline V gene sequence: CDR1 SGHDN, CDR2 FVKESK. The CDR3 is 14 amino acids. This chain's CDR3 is CASSPGSGANGYTF. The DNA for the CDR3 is TGTGCCAGCAGCCCCGGTTCAGGGGCCAATGGCTACACCTTC. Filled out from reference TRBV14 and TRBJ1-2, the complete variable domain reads EAGVTQFPSHSVIEKGQTVTLRCDPISGHDNLYWYRRVMGKEIKFLLHFVKESKQDESGMPNNRFLAERTGGTYSTLKVQPAELEDSGVYFCASSPGSGANGYTFGSGTRLTVV.

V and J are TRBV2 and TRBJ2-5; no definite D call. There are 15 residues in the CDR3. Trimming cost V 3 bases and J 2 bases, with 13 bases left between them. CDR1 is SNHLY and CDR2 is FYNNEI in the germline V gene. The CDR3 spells CASSDFGDRQETQYF. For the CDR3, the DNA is TGTGCCAGCAGTGATTTTGGGGATAGACAAGAGACCCAGTACTTC.

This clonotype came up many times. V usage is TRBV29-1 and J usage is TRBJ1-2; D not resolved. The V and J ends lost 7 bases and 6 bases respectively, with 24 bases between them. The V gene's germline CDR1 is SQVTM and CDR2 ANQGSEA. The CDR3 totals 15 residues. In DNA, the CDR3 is TGCAGCGCCATTGTACCCCCCACAGAGCCCCATGGCTACACCTTC. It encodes CSAIVPPTEPHGYTF.

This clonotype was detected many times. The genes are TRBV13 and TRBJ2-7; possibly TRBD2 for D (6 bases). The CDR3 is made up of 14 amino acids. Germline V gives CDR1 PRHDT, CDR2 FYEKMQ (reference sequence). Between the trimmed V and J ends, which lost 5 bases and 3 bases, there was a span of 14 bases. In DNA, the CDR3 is TGTGCCAGCAGCCCACCGGGTAGCGGCTACGAGCAGTACTTC. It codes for CASSPPGSGYEQYF.

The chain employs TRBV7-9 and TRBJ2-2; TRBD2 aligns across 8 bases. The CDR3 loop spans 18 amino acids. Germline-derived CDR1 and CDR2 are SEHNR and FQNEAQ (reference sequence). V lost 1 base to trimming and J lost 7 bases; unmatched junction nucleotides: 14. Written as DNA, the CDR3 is TGTGCCAGCAGCTTAGGGCCAGCGGGAGCTTCTGGCGGCGGGGAGCTGTTTTTT. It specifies CASSLGPAGASGGGELFF.

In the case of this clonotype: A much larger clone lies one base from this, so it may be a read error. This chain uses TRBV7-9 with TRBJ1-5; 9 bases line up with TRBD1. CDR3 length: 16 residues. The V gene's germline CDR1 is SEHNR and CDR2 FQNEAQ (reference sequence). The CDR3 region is CASSGRQGEWDQPKHF. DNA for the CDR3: TGTGCCAGCAGCGGAAGACAGGGGGAATGGGATCAGCCCAAGCATTTT.